Detailed here is one T cell receptor beta chain. The sample originates from a study of OX40 agonist ivuxolimab in advanced cancers. Repertoires were generated with immunoSEQ multiplex PCR, while TCRdb's copy carries only in-frame clones and drops some. The sample has approximately 97,000 clones; 70% to 90% are singletons. V was pared by 5 bases and J by 1 base, with 11 bases between. Per the germline V gene, CDR1 is SEHNR and CDR2 is FQNEAQ (reference sequence). The CDR3 contains 14 residues. Sequences were derived from CD4+ or CD8+ T cells sorted from blood, sampled in a trial of the OX40 agonist ivuxolimab. The clonotype comes from an adult with an advanced solid tumor such as melanoma, head and neck, liver or kidney cancer. The chain links TRBV7-9 to TRBJ1-1; D remains ambiguous. The CDR3 nucleotides read TGTGCCAGCAGCAGAACCCGCCCGAACACTGAAGCTTTCTTT. Its translation: CASSRTRPNTEAFF.